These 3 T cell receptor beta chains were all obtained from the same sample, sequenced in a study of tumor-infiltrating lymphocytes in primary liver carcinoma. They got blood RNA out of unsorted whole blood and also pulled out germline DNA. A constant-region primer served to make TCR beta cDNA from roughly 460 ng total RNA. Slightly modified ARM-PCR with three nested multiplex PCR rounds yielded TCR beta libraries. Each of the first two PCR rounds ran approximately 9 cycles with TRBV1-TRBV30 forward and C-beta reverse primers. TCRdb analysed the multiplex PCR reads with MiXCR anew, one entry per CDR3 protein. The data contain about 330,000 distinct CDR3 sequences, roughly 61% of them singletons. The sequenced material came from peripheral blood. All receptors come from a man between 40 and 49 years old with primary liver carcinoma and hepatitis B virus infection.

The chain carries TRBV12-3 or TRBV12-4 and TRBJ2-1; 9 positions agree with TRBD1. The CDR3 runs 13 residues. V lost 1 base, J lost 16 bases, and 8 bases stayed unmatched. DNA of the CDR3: TGTGCCAGCAGTTTAGATCTGGGACAGGGTGTTTTCTTC. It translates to CASSLDLGQGVFF.

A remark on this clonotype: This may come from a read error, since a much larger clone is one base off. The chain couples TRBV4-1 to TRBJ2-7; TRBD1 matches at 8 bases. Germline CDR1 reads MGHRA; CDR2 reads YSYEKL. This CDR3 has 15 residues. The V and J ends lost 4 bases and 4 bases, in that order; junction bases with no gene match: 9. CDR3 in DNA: TGCGCCAGCAGCCTCGTATCGGGACAGGATTACGAGCAGTACTTC. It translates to CASSLVSGQDYEQYF.

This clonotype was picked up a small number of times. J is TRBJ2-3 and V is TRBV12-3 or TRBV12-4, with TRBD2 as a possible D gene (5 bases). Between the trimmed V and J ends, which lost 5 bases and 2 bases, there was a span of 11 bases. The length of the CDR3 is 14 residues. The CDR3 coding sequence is TGTGCCAGCAGTGAGCGGAGAAACACAGATACGCAGTATTTT. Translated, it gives CASSERRNTDTQYF.